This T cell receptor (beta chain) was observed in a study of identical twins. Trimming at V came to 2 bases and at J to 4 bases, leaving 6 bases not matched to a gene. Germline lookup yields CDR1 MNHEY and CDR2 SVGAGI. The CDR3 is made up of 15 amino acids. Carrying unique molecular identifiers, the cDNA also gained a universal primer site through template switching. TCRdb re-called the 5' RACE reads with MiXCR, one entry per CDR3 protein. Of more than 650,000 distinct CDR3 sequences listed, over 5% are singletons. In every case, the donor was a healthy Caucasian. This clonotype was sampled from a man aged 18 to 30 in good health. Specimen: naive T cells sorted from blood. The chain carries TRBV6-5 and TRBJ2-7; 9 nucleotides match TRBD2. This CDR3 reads CASSYIAGDGYEQYF. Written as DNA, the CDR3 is TGTGCCAGCAGTTACATAGCGGGAGATGGGTACGAGCAGTACTTC.